The entry below gives a single T cell receptor (beta chain) sequence along with its context. Its antigen is undetermined. Clones were read by immunoSEQ multiplex PCR, and TCRdb kept only the in-frame ones, dropping some. Counted here are 90,000 to 120,000 clones, roughly 90% occurring once; the ten biggest clones make up about 7%. The CDR3 contains 12 residues. Germline values: CDR1 SQVTM, CDR2 ANQGSEA. Trimming cost V 5 bases and J 4 bases, with 10 bases left between them. This sample stems from a study of T cell responses to AZD1222 COVID-19 vaccine. For the study at large: Second-dose intervals near 4 or 12 weeks were combined. Study outcomes and limitations: Baseline seropositives among AZD1222 recipients totaled only five to seven. Donor demographics were predominantly white British with a female majority; clonal diversity may be underestimated. Repertoire samples came only from after the peak T cell response.

The material was peripheral blood, obtained on day 0 of AZD1222 vaccination. The V gene is TRBV29-1, the J gene TRBJ2-3; D unresolved. This sequence originates from an adult in good health. DNA of the CDR3: TGCAGCGTTCAAAAAACCCCAGATACGCAGTATTTT. It codes for CSVQKTPDTQYF.